The 21 T cell receptor beta chains below were found in one sample sequenced in a study of shared clonotypes between healthy human individuals. Only in-frame clones appear in the TCRdb table, and some are missing; sequencing was by immunoSEQ multiplex PCR. The repertoire includes 100,000 or so clones, approximately 44% of them detected once, and less than 15% sits in the top ten. Sequencing was carried out using PBMCs. The source of these receptors is a woman in her thirties or forties in good health. Some clones in this sample may be carry-over from other donors' samples.

This clone was picked up a small number of times. V and J are TRBV29-1 and TRBJ1-4, with D possibly matching TRBD1 (5 bases). The CDR3 covers 15 residues. V lost 6 bases and J 7 bases, leaving 21 bases between the germline ends. Germline lookup yields CDR1 SQVTM and CDR2 ANQGSEA. The CDR3: CSVSWTGGKGEKLFF. The DNA of the CDR3 is TGCAGCGTCTCTTGGACGGGGGGGAAGGGTGAAAAACTGTTTTTT.

Ten or more counts support this clone. The chain recombines TRBV30 with TRBJ1-2; D call uncertain. Germline values: CDR1 GTSNPN, CDR2 SVGIG (reference sequence). This CDR3 comprises 17 residues. V was pared by 3 bases and J by 3 bases, with 23 bases between. The CDR3 DNA is TGTGCCTGGAGGGCCGGGCTTGTGGGGAGGGAGGACTATGGCTACACCTTC. Translating it yields CAWRAGLVGREDYGYTF.

V is TRBV12-5 and J is TRBJ2-1; TRBD2 agrees at 14 bases. The CDR3 totals 17 residues. Germline V gene sequence: CDR1 LGHNT, CDR2 FRNRAP. V gave up 0 bases and J gave up 8 bases; unmatched junction bases: 6. CDR3 protein: CASGLVLGTSGSDEQFF. CDR3 sequence (DNA): TGTGCTAGTGGTTTGGTACTAGGGACTAGCGGGAGTGATGAGCAGTTCTTC.

The V gene is TRBV7-9, the J gene TRBJ2-7; 8 bases fit TRBD1. The CDR3 is 13 amino acids. After removal of 2 bases from V and 6 bases from J, the junction contained 3 bases not matched to a gene. The germline gives CDR1 SEHNR, CDR2 FQNEAQ (reference sequence). The CDR3 DNA reads TGTGCCAGCAGCTTAAGGACAGGGTCCGAGCAGTACTTC. This encodes CASSLRTGSEQYF.

Remarks on this clone: A much larger clonotype is one base distant, so this may be a read error. The identical CDR3 is also encoded by other nucleotide sequences in the sample. CDR3: CASSSPGTSGTNTGELFF. Written as DNA, the CDR3 is TGTGCCAGCAGCTCACCGGGGACTAGCGGGACGAACACCGGGGAGCTGTTCTTT. The chain combines TRBV5-4 with TRBJ2-2, with TRBD2 identical over 13 bases. The CDR3 length is 18 residues. CDR1 and CDR2 (germline): SGHNT, YYREEE (reference sequence).

This rearrangement joins TRBV27 to TRBJ2-7; 9 nucleotides align to TRBD1. V lost 6 bases, J lost 4 bases, and 4 bases stayed unmatched. The germline CDR1 and CDR2 sequences are MNHEY and SMNVEV (reference sequence). This CDR3 comprises 13 residues. CDR3 bases: TGTGCCAGCAGCCGGGACAGGGAGTACGAGCAGTACTTC. As protein: CASSRDREYEQYF.

This clone was picked up many times. This chain connects TRBV15 to TRBJ1-1; 9 nucleotides agree with TRBD1. With 4 bases clipped from V and 6 bases from J, the junction kept 9 bases outside the gene matches. The germline V gene has CDR1 LNHNV and CDR2 YYDKDF (reference sequence). The CDR3 consists of 15 residues. Written as DNA, the CDR3 is TGTGCCACCAGCAAACGGACAGGGGTAAGCGCTGAAGCTTTCTTT. It is translated as CATSKRTGVSAEAFF.

A few counts support this clone. The chain uses TRBV7-2 and TRBJ2-1; 10 bases fit TRBD1. CDR1 and CDR2 from the germline V gene are SGHTA and FQGNSA. CDR3 length equals 13 residues. Germline trimming cut 7 bases from V and 7 bases from J; bases unmatched to any gene: 4. The CDR3 coding sequence is TGTGCCAGCACGGGACAGGGGAGAAATGAGCAGTTCTTC. Protein product: CASTGQGRNEQFF.

Points on this clone: This likely reflects a read error, since a far larger clone is one base away. The chain couples TRBV29-1 to TRBJ1-1; 7 bases map to TRBD1. Unmatched junction bases numbered 9, after V lost 7 bases and J lost 10 bases. The CDR3 length is 11 residues. Germline CDR1 SQVTM, CDR2 ANQGSEA. CDR3 coding DNA: TGCAGCGCGTCGCGACAGGGCGCAGCTTTCTTT. Residues: CSASRQGAAFF.

The chain joins TRBV15 to TRBJ2-5; D is perhaps TRBD2 (5 bases). Germline V gives CDR1 LNHNV, CDR2 YYDKDF (reference sequence). Between the trimmed V and J ends, which lost 3 bases and 3 bases, there was a span of 11 bases. The CDR3 is made up of 14 amino acids. This chain's CDR3 is CATSRDLSEETQYF. CDR3 nucleotide sequence: TGTGCCACCAGCAGGGACTTGAGTGAAGAGACCCAGTACTTC.

As regards this clone: It is likely a read error: a sequence one base away is far more abundant. The V call is TRBV28, the J call TRBJ2-6; maybe TRBD1 (5 bases). The CDR3 runs to 14 residues. The V gene's germline CDR1 is MDHEN and CDR2 SYDVKM. The CDR3 region has the DNA TGTGCCAGCAGTTTTAACTCTGGGGCCAACGCCCTGACTTTC. Protein sequence: CASSFNSGANALTF. The full variable domain, with the rest looked up from reference TRBV28 and TRBJ2-6, is DVKVTQSSRYLVKRTGEKVFLECVQDMDHENMFWYRQDPGLGLRLIYFSYDVKMKEKGDIPEGYSVSREKKERFSLILESASTNQTSMYLCASSFNSGANALTFGAGSRLTVL.

This clone was seen ten or more times. The chain carries TRBV29-1 and TRBJ2-3, with 11 bases identical to TRBD2. Germline lookup yields CDR1 SQVTM and CDR2 ANQGSEA. The CDR3 has 15 residues. After removal of 8 bases from V and 4 bases from J, the junction contained 11 bases not matched to a gene. CDR3 DNA sequence: TGCAGCAACAGGGGGAGACTAGCGGGGTCAGATACGCAGTATTTT. Amino acids: CSNRGRLAGSDTQYF.

A remark on this clone: A single base is all that separates this from a far larger clone, so a read error is likely. Within the sample, other DNA sequences also encode this same CDR3. V and J are TRBV29-1 and TRBJ2-5; tentative D call: TRBD1 (6 bases). Germline CDR1 is SQVTM and CDR2 is ANQGSEA. Trimming took 7 bases from V and 2 from J, leaving 11 bases between them. This CDR3 spans 12 amino acids. CDR3: CSAGGQQETQYF. For the CDR3, the DNA is TGCAGCGCCGGCGGACAGCAAGAGACCCAGTACTTC.

This clone was picked up many times. Germline is not matched at one junction end, which may reflect a read error. The rearrangement uses TRBV27 and TRBJ2-3; tentatively, D is TRBD1 or TRBD2 (5 bases each). This CDR3 spans 15 amino acids. Germline CDR1 reads MNHEY; CDR2 reads SMNVEV (reference sequence). CDR3 bases: TGTGCCAGCAGTCCCGGGACCCAGTACGCGGATACGCAGTGTTTT. It specifies CASSPGTQYADTQCF.

The J gene is TRBJ2-7, the V gene TRBV7-9, with TRBD1 matching over 8 bases. In germline, CDR1 is SEHNR, CDR2 FQNEAQ (reference sequence). The V gene end was trimmed by 5 bases and the J gene end by 3 bases; junction bases not matched to a gene: 6. This CDR3 region has 14 residues. The CDR3 protein is CASSPQGGHYEQYF. CDR3 bases: TGTGCCAGCAGCCCACAGGGGGGCCACTACGAGCAGTACTTC.

The rearrangement joins TRBV7-2 to TRBJ1-2, with a possible D match to TRBD1 (6 bases). The CDR3 is 14 residues long. With 5 bases removed from V and 4 bases from J, the gap between germline ends came to 14 bases. Per the germline V gene, CDR1 is SGHTA and CDR2 is FQGNSA. The CDR3 region has the DNA TGTGCCAGCAGCCCAAGACAGGTTGGCTATGGCTACACCTTC. It translates to CASSPRQVGYGYTF.

This clone came up a few times. The chain carries TRBV29-1 and TRBJ1-1, with 11 bases matching TRBD1. V lost 7 bases to trimming and J lost 4 bases; unmatched junction nucleotides: 8. The germline gives CDR1 SQVTM, CDR2 ANQGSEA. This CDR3 is built from 14 residues. The CDR3 DNA reads as TGCAGCGGCCACCTTGGGACAGGGGGCACTGAAGCTTTCTTT. Translating it yields CSGHLGTGGTEAFF.

This clone was counted ten times or more. This chain links TRBV2 with TRBJ2-7; no firm D call. Germline V gene sequence: CDR1 SNHLY, CDR2 FYNNEI. The CDR3 runs 12 residues. V was trimmed by 7 bases and J by 5 bases, leaving 12 bases between them. The CDR3 protein is CASTGDSNEQYF. The CDR3 DNA follows: TGTGCCAGCACTGGTGATTCTAACGAGCAGTACTTC.

This chain joins TRBV5-1 and TRBJ2-5; 10 nucleotides match TRBD2. With V trimmed by 4 bases and J by 5 bases, 11 bases remained unmatched. CDR1 SGHRS and CDR2 YFSETQ come from the germline V gene. The CDR3 has 16 amino acids. The CDR3 loop is CASSVLKREGPETQYF. The CDR3 coding sequence is TGCGCCAGCAGCGTCTTAAAGCGGGAGGGCCCTGAGACCCAGTACTTC. The complete variable domain, with remaining parts taken from reference TRBV5-1 and TRBJ2-5, reads KAGVTQTPRYLIKTRGQQVTLSCSPISGHRSVSWYQQTPGQGLQFLFEYFSETQRNKGNFPGRFSGRQFSNSRSEMNVSTLELGDSALYLCASSVLKREGPETQYFGPGTRLLVL.

In its sample, this clone was seen many times. V usage is TRBV18 and J usage is TRBJ1-2; weak D call: TRBD1 (6 bases). The V and J ends lost 6 bases and 5 bases respectively, with 10 bases between them. The CDR3 has 12 amino acids. Germline V gene data show CDR1 as KGHSH and CDR2 as LQKENI. CDR3 region: CASSPGEYGYTF. CDR3 nucleotide sequence: TGTGCCAGCTCCCCAGGGGAATATGGCTACACCTTC.

At least ten counts were recorded for this clone. V is TRBV18 and J is TRBJ2-5, with 11 bases lining up with TRBD2. TRBJ2-7 explains the end of the DNA better; the J call may be wrong. The CDR3 contains 15 residues. The germline V gene encodes CDR1 KGHSH and CDR2 LQKENI. CDR3 coding DNA: TGTGCCAGCTCTCCGACTAGCGGGGCCTCCTACGAGCAGTACTTC. Its protein is CASSPTSGASYEQYF.